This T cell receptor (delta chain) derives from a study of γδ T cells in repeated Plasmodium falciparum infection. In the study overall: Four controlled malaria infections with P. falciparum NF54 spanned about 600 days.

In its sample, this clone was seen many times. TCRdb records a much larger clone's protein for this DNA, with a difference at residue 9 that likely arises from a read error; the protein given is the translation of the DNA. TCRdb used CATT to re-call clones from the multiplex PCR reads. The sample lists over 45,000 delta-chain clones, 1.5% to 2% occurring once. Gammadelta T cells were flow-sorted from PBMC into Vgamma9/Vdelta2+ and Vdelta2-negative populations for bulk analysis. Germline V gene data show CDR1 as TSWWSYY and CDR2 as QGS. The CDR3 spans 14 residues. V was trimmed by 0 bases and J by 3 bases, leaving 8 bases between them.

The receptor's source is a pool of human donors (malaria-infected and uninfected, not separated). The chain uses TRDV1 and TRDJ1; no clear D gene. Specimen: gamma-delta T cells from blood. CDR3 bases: TGTGCTCTTGGGGAACTGGGGTACGCCGATAAACTCATCTTT. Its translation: CALGELGYADKLIF.